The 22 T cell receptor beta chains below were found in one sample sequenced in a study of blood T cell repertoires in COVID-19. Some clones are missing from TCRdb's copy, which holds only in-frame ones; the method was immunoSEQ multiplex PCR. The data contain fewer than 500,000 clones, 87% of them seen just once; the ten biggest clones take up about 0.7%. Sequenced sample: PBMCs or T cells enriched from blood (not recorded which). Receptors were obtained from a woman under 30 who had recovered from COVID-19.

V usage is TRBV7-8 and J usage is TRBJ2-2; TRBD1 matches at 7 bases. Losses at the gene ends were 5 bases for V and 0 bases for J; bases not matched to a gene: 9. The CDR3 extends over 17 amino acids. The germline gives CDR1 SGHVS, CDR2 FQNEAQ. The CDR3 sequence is CASSLGQEFANTGELFF. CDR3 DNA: TGTGCCAGCAGCCTAGGACAGGAATTTGCGAACACCGGGGAGCTGTTTTTT.

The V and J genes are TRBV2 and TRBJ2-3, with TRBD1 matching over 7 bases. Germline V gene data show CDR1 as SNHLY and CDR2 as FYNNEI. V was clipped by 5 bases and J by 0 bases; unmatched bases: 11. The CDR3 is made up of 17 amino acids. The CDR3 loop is CASSPSGTVYSTDTQYF. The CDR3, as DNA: TGTGCCAGCAGTCCCTCCGGGACAGTCTATAGCACAGATACGCAGTATTTT. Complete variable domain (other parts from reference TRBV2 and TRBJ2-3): EPEVTQTPSHQVTQMGQEVILRCVPISNHLYFYWYRQILGQKVEFLVSFYNNEISEKSEIFDDQFSVERPDGSNFTLKIRSTKLEDSAMYFCASSPSGTVYSTDTQYFGPGTRLTVL.

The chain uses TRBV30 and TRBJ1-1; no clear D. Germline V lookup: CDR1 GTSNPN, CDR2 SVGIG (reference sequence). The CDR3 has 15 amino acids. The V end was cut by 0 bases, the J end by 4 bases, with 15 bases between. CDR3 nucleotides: TGTGCCTGGAGTGTATTTATTAGGGCGGGCACTGAAGCTTTCTTT. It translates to CAWSVFIRAGTEAFF.

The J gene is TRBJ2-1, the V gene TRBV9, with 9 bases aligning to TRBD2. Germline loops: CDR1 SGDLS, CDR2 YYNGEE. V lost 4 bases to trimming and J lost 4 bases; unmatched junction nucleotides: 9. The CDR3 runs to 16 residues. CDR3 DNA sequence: TGTGCCAGCAGCTCCGTAGGGCGGGGGGGATACAATGAGCAGTTCTTC. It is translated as CASSSVGRGGYNEQFF. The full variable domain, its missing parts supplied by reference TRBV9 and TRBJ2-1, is DSGVTQTPKHLITATGQRVTLRCSPRSGDLSVYWYQQSLDQGLQFLIQYYNGEERAKGNILERFSAQQFPDLHSELNLSSLELGDSALYFCASSSVGRGGYNEQFFGPGTRLTVL.

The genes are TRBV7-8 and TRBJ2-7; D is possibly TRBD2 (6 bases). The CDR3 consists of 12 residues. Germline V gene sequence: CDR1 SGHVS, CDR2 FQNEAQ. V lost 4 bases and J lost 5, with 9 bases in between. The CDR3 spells CASSWGLNEQYF. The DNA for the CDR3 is TGTGCCAGCAGCTGGGGACTCAACGAGCAGTACTTC.

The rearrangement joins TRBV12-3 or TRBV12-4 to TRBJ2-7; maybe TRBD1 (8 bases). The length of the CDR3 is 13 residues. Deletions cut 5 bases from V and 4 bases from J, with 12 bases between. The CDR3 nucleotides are TGTGCCAGCAGTAGCGGGACAGGTTACGAGCAGTACTTC. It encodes CASSSGTGYEQYF.

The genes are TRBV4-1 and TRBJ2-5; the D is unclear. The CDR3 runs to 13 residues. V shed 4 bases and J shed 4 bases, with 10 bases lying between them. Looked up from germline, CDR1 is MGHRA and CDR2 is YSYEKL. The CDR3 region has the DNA TGCGCCAGCAGCCCTAACCCGCCAGAGACCCAGTACTTC. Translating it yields CASSPNPPETQYF.

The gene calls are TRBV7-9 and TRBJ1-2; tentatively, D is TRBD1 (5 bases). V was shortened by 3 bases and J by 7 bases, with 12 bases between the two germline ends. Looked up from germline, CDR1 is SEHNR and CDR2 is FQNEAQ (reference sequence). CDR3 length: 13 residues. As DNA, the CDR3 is TGTGCCAGCAGCTTCCGGGACGGGAGTGGCTACACCTTC. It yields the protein CASSFRDGSGYTF.

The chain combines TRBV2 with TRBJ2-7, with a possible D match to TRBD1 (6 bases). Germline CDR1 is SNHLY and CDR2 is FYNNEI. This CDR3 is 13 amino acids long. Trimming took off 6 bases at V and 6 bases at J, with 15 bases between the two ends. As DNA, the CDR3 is TGTGCCAGCAGAGGACAGCCCCCCGGCGAGCAGTACTTC. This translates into CASRGQPPGEQYF.

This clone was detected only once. CDR3 loop: CASSLLSLSMPDTQYF. In nucleotides, the CDR3 is TGTGCCAGCAGCTTACTTAGCCTTAGTATGCCAGATACGCAGTATTTT. The chain links TRBV7-6 to TRBJ2-3, with unresolved D. Germline V gene data show CDR1 as SGHVS and CDR2 as FNYEAQ. Trimming removed 2 bases at V and 4 bases at J, with 16 bases between. This CDR3 spans 16 amino acids.

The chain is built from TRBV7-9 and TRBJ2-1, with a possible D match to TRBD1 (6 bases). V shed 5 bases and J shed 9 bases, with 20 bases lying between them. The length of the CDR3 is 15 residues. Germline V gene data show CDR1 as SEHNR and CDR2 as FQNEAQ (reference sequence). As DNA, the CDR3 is TGTGCCAGCAGCCACACTTATATGACAGGAGGTGAGCAGTTCTTC. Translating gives CASSHTYMTGGEQFF. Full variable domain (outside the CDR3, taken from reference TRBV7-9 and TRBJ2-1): DTGVSQNPRHKITKRGQNVTFRCDPISEHNRLYWYRQTLGQGPEFLTYFQNEAQLEKSRLLSDRFSAERPKGSFSTLEIQRTEQGDSAMYLCASSHTYMTGGEQFFGPGTRLTVL.

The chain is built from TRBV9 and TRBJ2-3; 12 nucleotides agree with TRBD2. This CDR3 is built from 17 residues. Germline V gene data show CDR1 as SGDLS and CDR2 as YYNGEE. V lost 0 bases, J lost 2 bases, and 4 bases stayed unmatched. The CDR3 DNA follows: TGTGCCAGCAGCGTAGCAACTAGCGGGGGGATCACAGATACGCAGTATTTT. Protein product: CASSVATSGGITDTQYF.

DNA of the CDR3: TGTGCCAGCAGTTATGAGGGACACGTTAACACTGAAGCTTTCTTT. Amino acid sequence: CASSYEGHVNTEAFF. The V gene is TRBV6-5, the J gene TRBJ1-1; a weak D match, TRBD1 (6 bases). Per germline, CDR1 MNHEY and CDR2 SVGAGI. V lost 3 bases and J 2 bases, leaving 13 bases between the germline ends. CDR3 length: 15 amino acids.

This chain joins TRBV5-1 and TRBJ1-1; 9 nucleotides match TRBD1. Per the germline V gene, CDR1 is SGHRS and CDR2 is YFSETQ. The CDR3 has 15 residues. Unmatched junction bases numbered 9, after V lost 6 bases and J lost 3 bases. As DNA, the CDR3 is TGCGCCAGCACCTGGGACAGGGCGAGGGACACTGAAGCTTTCTTT. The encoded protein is CASTWDRARDTEAFF.

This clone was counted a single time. The CDR3 sequence: CASSLGSSGGRDTQYF. CDR3 sequence (DNA): TGTGCCAGCAGCTTAGGCAGTAGCGGGGGTAGGGATACGCAGTATTTT. The chain links TRBV13 to TRBJ2-3, with TRBD2 matching over 9 bases. Germline V gene sequence: CDR1 PRHDT, CDR2 FYEKMQ (reference sequence). V dropped 0 bases and J dropped 6; count of bases not matched to a gene: 7. This CDR3 is 16 amino acids long.

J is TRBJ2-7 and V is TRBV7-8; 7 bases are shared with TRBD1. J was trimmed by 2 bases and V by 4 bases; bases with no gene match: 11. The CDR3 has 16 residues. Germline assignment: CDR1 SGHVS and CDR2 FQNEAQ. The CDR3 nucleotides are TGTGCCAGCAGCTCAACCGGGACAGATTACGCCTACGAGCAGTACTTC. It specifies CASSSTGTDYAYEQYF.

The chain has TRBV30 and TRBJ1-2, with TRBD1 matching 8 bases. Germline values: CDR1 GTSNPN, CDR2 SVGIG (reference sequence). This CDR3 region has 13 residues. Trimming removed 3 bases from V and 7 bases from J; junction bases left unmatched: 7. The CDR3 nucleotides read TGTGCCTGGAGGCTGCAGGGGGCTAGTGGCTACACCTTC. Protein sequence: CAWRLQGASGYTF.

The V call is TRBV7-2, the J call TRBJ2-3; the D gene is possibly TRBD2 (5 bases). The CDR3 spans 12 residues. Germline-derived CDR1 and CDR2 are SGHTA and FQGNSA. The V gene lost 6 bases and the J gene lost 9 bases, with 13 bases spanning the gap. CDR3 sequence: CASRDPTITQYF. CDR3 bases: TGTGCCAGCAGGGACCCGACTATCACGCAGTATTTT.

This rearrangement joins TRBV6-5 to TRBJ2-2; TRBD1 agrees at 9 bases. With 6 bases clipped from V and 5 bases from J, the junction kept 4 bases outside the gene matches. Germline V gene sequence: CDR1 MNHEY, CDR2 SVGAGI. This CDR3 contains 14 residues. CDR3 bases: TGTGCCAGCAGGGGGGGGACAGGGACCGGGGAGCTGTTTTTT. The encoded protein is CASRGGTGTGELFF.

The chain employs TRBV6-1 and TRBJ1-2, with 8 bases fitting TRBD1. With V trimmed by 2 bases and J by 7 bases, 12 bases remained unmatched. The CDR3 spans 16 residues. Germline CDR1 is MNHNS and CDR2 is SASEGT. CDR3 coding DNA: TGTGCCAGCAGTGAATCGGGCCCAGGGGGCCGCAGTGGCTACACCTTC. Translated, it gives CASSESGPGGRSGYTF.

The CDR3 bases are TGTGCCAGCATGAGGGTGGGCACTGAAGCTTTCTTT. This sequence encodes CASMRVGTEAFF. The J gene is TRBJ1-1, the V gene TRBV2, with no clear D. The CDR3 has 12 residues. Germline V gene lookup returns CDR1 SNHLY and CDR2 FYNNEI. With 7 bases removed from V and 4 bases from J, the gap between germline ends came to 10 bases.

The CDR3 region has the DNA TGTGCCTGGAGTGTAAGGGGAACAGGGTTGGTCAATCAGCCCCAGCATTTT. The encoded protein is CAWSVRGTGLVNQPQHF. V usage is TRBV30 and J usage is TRBJ1-5, with TRBD1 as a possible D gene (6 bases). Germline-derived CDR1 and CDR2 are GTSNPN and SVGIG (reference sequence). V was clipped by 0 bases and J by 3 bases, with 18 bases between them. The length of the CDR3 is 17 residues.